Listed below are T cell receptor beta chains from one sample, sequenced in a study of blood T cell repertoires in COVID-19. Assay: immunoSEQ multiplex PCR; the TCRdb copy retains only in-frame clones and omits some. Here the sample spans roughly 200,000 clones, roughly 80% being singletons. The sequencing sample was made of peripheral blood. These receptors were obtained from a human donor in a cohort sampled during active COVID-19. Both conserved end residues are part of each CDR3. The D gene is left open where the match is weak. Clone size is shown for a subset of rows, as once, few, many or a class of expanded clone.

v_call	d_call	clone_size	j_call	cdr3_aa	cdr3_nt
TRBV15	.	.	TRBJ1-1	CATSREHGQLNTEAFF	TGTGCCACCAGCAGAGAGCATGGACAGCTGAACACTGAAGCTTTCTTT
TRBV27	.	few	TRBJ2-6	CASQDSGGANVLTF	TGTGCCAGCCAGGACAGTGGAGGGGCCAACGTCCTGACTTTC
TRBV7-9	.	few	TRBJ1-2	CASSPGGAGEGLDYGYTF	TGTGCCAGCAGCCCGGGGGGGGCGGGTGAGGGACTTGACTATGGCTACACCTTC
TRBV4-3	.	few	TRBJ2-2	CASSQELASGELFF	TGCGCCAGCAGCCAAGAACTAGCCTCCGGGGAGCTGTTTTTT
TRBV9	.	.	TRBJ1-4	CASSVSGVIGNEKLFF	TGTGCCAGCAGCGTATCAGGGGTGATTGGTAATGAAAAACTGTTTTTT
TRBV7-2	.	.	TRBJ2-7	CASSLGRGLYEQYF	TGTGCCAGCAGCTTAGGGAGGGGCCTCTACGAGCAGTACTTC
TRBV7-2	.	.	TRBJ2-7	CASSLGDNAYEQYF	TGTGCCAGCAGCTTGGGGGACAACGCCTACGAGCAGTACTTC
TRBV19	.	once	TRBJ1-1	CASSPEQPGRTEAFF	TGTGCCAGTAGTCCGGAACAGCCAGGGAGGACTGAAGCTTTCTTT
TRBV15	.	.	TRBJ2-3	CATSRAGEEHTQYF	TGTGCCACCAGCAGAGCGGGTGAGGAACATACGCAGTATTTT
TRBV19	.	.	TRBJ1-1	CASSYAWGVNTEAFF	TGTGCCAGTAGTTATGCATGGGGCGTGAACACTGAAGCTTTCTTT
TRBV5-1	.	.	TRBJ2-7	CASSPQPREEEQYF	TGCGCCAGCAGCCCTCAACCCAGGGAGGAGGAGCAGTACTTC
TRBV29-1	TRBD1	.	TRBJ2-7	CSVGGQSYEQYF	TGCAGCGTTGGGGGACAGTCCTACGAGCAGTACTTC
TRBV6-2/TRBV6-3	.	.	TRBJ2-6	CASSRQSSGANVLTF	TGTGCCAGCAGTCGACAGAGCTCTGGGGCCAACGTCCTGACTTTC
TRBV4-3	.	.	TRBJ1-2	CASSQDGTGINYGYTF	TGCGCCAGCAGCCAAGATGGAACAGGAATTAACTATGGCTACACCTTC
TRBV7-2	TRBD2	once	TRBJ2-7	CASSLSRSGGGGYEQYF	TGTGCCAGCAGCTTAAGTAGGTCGGGGGGAGGTGGGTACGAGCAGTACTTC
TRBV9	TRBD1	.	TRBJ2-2	CASSPSIRGSRGELFF	TGTGCCAGCAGCCCCAGCATCAGGGGGTCGCGCGGGGAGCTGTTTTTT
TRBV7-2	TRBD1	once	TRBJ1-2	CASSYGTENGYTF	TGTGCCAGCAGCTACGGGACAGAGAATGGCTACACCTTC
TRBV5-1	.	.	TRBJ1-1	CASSPRVPGDTEAFF	TGCGCCAGCAGCCCTCGGGTCCCCGGGGACACTGAAGCTTTCTTT
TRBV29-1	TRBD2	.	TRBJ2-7	CSVRPSGGSYEQYF	TGCAGCGTCCGTCCCAGCGGGGGCTCCTACGAGCAGTACTTC
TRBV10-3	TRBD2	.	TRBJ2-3	CAISGGATDTQYF	TGTGCCATCAGCGGGGGGGCCACAGATACGCAGTATTTT
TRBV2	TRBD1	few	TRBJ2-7	CASRPGQGFYEQYF	TGTGCCAGCAGGCCGGGACAGGGTTTCTACGAGCAGTACTTC
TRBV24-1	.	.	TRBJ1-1	CATSDRANTEAFF	TGTGCCACCAGTGACCGAGCGAACACTGAAGCTTTCTTT
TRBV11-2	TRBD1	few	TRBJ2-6	CASSSRGRPFTSGANVLTF	TGTGCCAGCAGCTCCAGGGGGCGCCCATTCACCTCTGGGGCCAACGTCCTGACTTTC
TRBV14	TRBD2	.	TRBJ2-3	CASSPTGLAVGDTQYF	TGTGCCAGCAGCCCCACGGGACTAGCGGTCGGGGATACGCAGTATTTT
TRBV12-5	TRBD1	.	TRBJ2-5	CASGPPTGLGETQYF	TGTGCTAGTGGTCCACCGACAGGGCTCGGGGAGACCCAGTACTTC
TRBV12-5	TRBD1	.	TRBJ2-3	CASGLDRATDTQYF	TGTGCTAGTGGCCTCGACAGGGCCACAGATACGCAGTATTTT
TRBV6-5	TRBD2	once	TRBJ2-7	CASSPPGGGYEQYF	TGTGCCAGCAGCCCCCCCGGGGGAGGGTACGAGCAGTACTTC
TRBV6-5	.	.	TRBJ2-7	CASSLGGGGSYEQYF	TGTGCCAGCAGCTTGGGGGGAGGGGGCTCCTACGAGCAGTACTTC
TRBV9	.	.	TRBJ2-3	CASSPRGGTDTQYF	TGTGCCAGCAGCCCTAGGGGTGGGACAGATACGCAGTATTTT
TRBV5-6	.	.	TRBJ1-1	CASSLGGWAEAFF	TGTGCCAGCAGCTTGGGGGGCTGGGCTGAAGCTTTCTTT
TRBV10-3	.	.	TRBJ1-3	CAISDGLFSGNTIYF	TGTGCCATCAGTGACGGTCTCTTCTCTGGAAACACCATATATTTT
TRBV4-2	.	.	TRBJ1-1	CASSQEWEGGTEAFF	TGTGCCAGCAGCCAAGAGTGGGAGGGGGGGACTGAAGCTTTCTTT
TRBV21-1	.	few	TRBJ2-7	CASSSPGLAGGIDYEQYF	TGTGCCAGCAGCTCTCCGGGACTAGCGGGAGGAATCGACTACGAGCAGTACTTC
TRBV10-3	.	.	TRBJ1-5	CAISESAMAQGQPQHF	TGTGCCATCAGTGAGTCGGCCATGGCGCAGGGTCAGCCCCAGCATTTT
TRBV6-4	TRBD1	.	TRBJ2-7	CASSGTGRISYEQYF	TGTGCCAGCAGCGGGACAGGGAGGATTAGCTACGAGCAGTACTTC
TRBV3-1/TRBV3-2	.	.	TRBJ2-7	CASSHPSYSARDYPEQYF	TGTGCCAGCAGCCACCCCTCTTACTCAGCCAGGGATTATCCCGAGCAGTACTTC
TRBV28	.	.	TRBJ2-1	CASSPRDFSYNEQFF	TGTGCCAGCAGCCCCCGGGATTTCTCCTACAATGAGCAGTTCTTC
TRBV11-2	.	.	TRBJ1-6	CASSLDPPGVPLHF	TGTGCCAGCAGCTTAGACCCCCCCGGGGTCCCCCTCCACTTT
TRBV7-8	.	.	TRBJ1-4	CASSPRGGLRTNEKLFF	TGTGCCAGCAGCCCCCGCGGGGGGTTGCGAACTAATGAAAAACTGTTTTTT
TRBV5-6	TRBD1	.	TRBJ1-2	CASSLRAGTGHYGYTF	TGTGCCAGCAGCTTGCGCGCCGGGACAGGGCACTATGGCTACACCTTC
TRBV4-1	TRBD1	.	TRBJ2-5	CASSLQGVGETQYF	TGCGCCAGCAGCCTACAGGGGGTCGGAGAGACCCAGTACTTC
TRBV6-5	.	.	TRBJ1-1	CASSYGAGDTEAFF	TGTGCCAGCAGTTACGGGGCAGGGGACACTGAAGCTTTCTTT
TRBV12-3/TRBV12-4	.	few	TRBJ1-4	CASSLTRGKLFF	TGTGCCAGCAGTCTAACCAGAGGGAAACTGTTTTTT
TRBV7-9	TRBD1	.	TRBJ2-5	CASSYLTGEETQYF	TGTGCCAGCAGCTATCTGACAGGGGAGGAGACCCAGTACTTC
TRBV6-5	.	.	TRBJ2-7	CASSPGLQAYEQYF	TGTGCCAGCAGCCCCGGCCTCCAGGCCTACGAGCAGTACTTC
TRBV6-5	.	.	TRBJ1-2	CASKEGSYGYTF	TGTGCCAGCAAGGAGGGCTCGTATGGCTACACCTTC
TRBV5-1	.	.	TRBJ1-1	CASSPGDGNTEAFF	TGCGCCAGCAGCCCAGGGGACGGGAACACTGAAGCTTTCTTT
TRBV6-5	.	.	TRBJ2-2	CASSSNSLLITGELFF	TGTGCCAGCAGTTCGAATAGCCTGTTGATCACCGGGGAGCTGTTTTTT
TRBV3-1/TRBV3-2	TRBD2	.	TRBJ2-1	CASSHSGGAYNEQFF	TGTGCCAGCAGCCACAGCGGGGGGGCCTACAATGAGCAGTTCTTC
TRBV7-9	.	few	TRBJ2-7	CASSISLSSYEQYF	TGTGCCAGCAGCATCTCCTTGTCCAGCTACGAGCAGTACTTC
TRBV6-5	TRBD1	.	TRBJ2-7	CASSYRTGATYEQYF	TGTGCCAGCAGTTACCGGACAGGGGCAACCTACGAGCAGTACTTC
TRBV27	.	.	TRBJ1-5	CASSFENRSNQPQHF	TGTGCCAGCAGTTTCGAGAATCGGTCCAATCAGCCCCAGCATTTT
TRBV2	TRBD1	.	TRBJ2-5	CASRRRRTGQETQYF	TGTGCCAGCAGGAGGCGAAGGACAGGGCAAGAGACCCAGTACTTC
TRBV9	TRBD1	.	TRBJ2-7	CASSARGSYEQYF	TGTGCCAGCAGCGCCAGGGGGTCCTACGAGCAGTACTTC
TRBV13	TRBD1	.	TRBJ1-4	CASSSRQGVEKLFF	TGTGCCAGCAGCTCCCGACAGGGGGTAGAAAAACTGTTTTTT
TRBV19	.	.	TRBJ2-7	CASSPTARGGEQYF	TGTGCCAGTAGTCCGACGGCCAGAGGGGGCGAGCAGTACTTC
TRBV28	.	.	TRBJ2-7	CASSSLYYEQYF	TGTGCCAGCAGTTCCCTGTACTACGAGCAGTACTTC
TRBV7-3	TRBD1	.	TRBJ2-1	CASSSGTGGNEQFF	TGTGCCAGCAGTTCCGGGACAGGGGGGAATGAGCAGTTCTTC
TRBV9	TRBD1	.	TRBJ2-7	CASSAGQGEEQYF	TGTGCCAGCAGCGCAGGACAGGGGGAGGAGCAGTACTTC
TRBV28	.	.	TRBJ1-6	CASSYIRGINSPLHF	TGTGCCAGCAGTTATATAAGAGGGATCAATTCACCCCTCCACTTT